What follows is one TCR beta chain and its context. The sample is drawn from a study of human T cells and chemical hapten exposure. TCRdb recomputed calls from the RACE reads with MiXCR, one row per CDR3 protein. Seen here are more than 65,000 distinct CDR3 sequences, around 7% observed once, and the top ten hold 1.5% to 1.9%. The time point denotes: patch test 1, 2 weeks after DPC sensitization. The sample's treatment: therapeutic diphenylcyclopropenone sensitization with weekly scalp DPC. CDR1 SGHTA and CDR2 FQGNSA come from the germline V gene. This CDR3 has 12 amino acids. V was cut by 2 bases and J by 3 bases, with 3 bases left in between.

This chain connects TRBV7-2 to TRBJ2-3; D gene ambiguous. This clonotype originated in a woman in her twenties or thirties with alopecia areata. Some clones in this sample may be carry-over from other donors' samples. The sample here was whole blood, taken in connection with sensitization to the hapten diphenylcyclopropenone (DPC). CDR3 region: CASSLCTDTQYF. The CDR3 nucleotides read TGTGCCAGCAGCTTATGTACAGATACGCAGTATTTT. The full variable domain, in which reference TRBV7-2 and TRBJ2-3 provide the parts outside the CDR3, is GAGVSQSPSNKVTEKGKDVELRCDPISGHTALYWYRQSLGQGLEFLIYFQGNSAPDKSGLPSDRFSAERTGGSVSTLTIQRTQQEDSAVYLCASSLCTDTQYFGPGTRLTVL.